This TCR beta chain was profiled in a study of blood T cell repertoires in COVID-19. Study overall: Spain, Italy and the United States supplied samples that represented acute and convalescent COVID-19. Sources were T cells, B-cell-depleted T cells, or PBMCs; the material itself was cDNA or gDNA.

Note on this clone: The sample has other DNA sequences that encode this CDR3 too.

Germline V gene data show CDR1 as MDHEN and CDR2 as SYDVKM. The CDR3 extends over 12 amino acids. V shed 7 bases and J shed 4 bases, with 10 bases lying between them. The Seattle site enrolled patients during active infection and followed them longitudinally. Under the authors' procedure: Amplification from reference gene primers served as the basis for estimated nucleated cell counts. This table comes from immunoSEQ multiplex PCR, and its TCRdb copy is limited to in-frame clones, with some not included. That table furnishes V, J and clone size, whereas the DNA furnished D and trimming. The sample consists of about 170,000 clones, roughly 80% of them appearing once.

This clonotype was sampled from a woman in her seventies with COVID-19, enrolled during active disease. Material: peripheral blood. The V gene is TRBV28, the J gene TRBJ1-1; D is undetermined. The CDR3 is CASNNRGTEAFF. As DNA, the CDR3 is TGTGCCAGCAACAATCGGGGCACTGAAGCTTTCTTT.